This TCR beta chain was sequenced in a study of PD-L1 blockade in urothelial cancer. Study at large: T cells numbered a median of roughly 150,000 in the blood samples.

CDR1 is SEHNR and CDR2 is FQNEAQ in the germline V gene (reference sequence). V dropped 5 bases and J dropped 5 bases, with 6 bases sitting between them. This CDR3 contains 11 residues. Sequencing was performed with immunoSEQ multiplex PCR; in TCRdb, only in-frame clones are kept and a portion is missing. The data contain more than 55,000 clones, more than 70% of them singletons. The chain recombines TRBV7-9 with TRBJ2-5; D not resolved. Material: PBMCs, obtained around atezolizumab (anti-PD-L1) treatment. This TCR derives from a man aged 50-60 years with urothelial cancer. CDR3 nucleotide sequence: TGTGCCAGCAGCGCCAGGGAGACCCAGTACTTC. Protein: CASSARETQYF.